This entry is about one T cell receptor beta chain. What it binds is unknown. This record belongs to a study of T cells after yellow fever vaccination. Study observations and caveats: Sorted repertoires could include abundant contaminating clonotypes from bulk cells. Peak timing came faster in the weaker secondary response, day 5 versus 15.

MiXCR, applied by TCRdb to the 5' RACE reads, yields one record per CDR3 protein. Counted here are nearly 350,000 distinct CDR3 sequences, roughly 8.4% occurring once; the ten biggest clones make up around 17%. The germline V gene has CDR1 DFQATT and CDR2 SNEGSKA (reference sequence). CDR3 length equals 13 residues. Trimming pared 6 bases from V and 0 bases from J, leaving 12 bases between. The sequenced sample was PBMCs, obtained 35 to 50 days after the first yellow fever vaccination. This TCR was sampled from a man younger than 30 who received the YFV17D yellow fever vaccine. This rearrangement joins TRBV20-1 to TRBJ2-7; D is perhaps TRBD2 (5 bases). In nucleotides, the CDR3 is TGCAGTGCCAAAGCGGCAGGCTCCTACGAGCAGTACTTC. As protein: CSAKAAGSYEQYF.